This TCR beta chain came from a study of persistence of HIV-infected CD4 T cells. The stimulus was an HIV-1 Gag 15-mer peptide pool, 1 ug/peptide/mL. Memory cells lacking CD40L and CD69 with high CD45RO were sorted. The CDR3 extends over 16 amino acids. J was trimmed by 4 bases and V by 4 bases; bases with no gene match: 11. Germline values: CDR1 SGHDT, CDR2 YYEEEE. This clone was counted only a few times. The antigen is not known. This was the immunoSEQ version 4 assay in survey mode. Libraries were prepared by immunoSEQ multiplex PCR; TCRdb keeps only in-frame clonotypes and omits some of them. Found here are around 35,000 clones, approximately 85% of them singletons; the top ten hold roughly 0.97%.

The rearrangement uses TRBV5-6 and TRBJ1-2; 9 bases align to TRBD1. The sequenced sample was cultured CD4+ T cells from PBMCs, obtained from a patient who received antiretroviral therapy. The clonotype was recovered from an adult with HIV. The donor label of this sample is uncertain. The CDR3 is CASSPTYRGRTYGYTF. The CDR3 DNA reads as TGTGCCAGCAGCCCTACTTACAGGGGGCGTACCTATGGCTACACCTTC.